This TCR beta chain originates from a study of metastatic and nonmetastatic thyroid tumors. Study background: Across blood and tumor or nodule tissue, repertoires from malignant and benign thyroid patients were compared with one another.

Prior to thyroid surgery, none of the patients had received any treatment. As handled by the study authors: A papillary thyroid cancer distant-metastasis classifier was built from CDR3 differences across clinicopathological groups. TCRdb re-analyzed the PCR reads using MiXCR. The V and J calls here are based on TCRdb, not the publication. In the table there are roughly 42,000 clones, approximately 20% of which are singletons. The CDR3 is 12 residues long. Germline V lookup: CDR1 MNHGY, CDR2 SVAAGI. The germline V and J ends were trimmed by 2 bases and 4 bases, with 6 bases remaining between them. Findings and limits, study-wide: Benign nodules were reported to have significantly lower TCR beta diversity than malignant thyroid tumors, in blood and tumor.

This clone occurred a few times. Its matching antigen is unknown. The chain is built from TRBV6-9 and TRBJ2-7; D is unresolved. The sequencing sample was made of tumor tissue. The origin of this receptor is a female donor with papillary thyroid cancer or a benign thyroid nodule (not recorded which). Some clones in this sample may be carry-over from other donors' samples. CDR3 nucleotide sequence: TGTGCCAGCAGTTATGTGCATTACGAGCAGTACTTC. Translating gives CASSYVHYEQYF.